These T cell receptor beta chains were read from a single sample in a study of blood T cell repertoires in COVID-19. This table comes from immunoSEQ multiplex PCR, and its TCRdb copy is limited to in-frame clones, with some not included. The sample lists about 140,000 clones, roughly 86% occurring once. Sequenced sample: peripheral blood. All receptors come from a woman aged 50 to 60 with acute or convalescent COVID-19. CDR3s include the opening cysteine and the closing phenylalanine or tryptophan. Each record gives: J gene, clone size, V gene, D gene, CDR3 DNA, CDR3 protein. D genes are given only for firm matches. Clone size, where shown, is once, few, many, or a class for clones that have expanded.

TRBJ1-4 | . | TRBV28 | . | TGTGCCAGCAGTTTATTGTGGACAGCAGATGAAAAACTGTTTTTT | CASSLLWTADEKLFF
TRBJ1-4 | . | TRBV6-5 | TRBD1 | TGTGCCAGCAGTAGAGACAGGGGGCGGGGTGAAAAACTGTTTTTT | CASSRDRGRGEKLFF
TRBJ2-5 | . | TRBV6-5 | . | TGTGCCACTGCCGGGGGAAGGGGAGAAGAGACCCAGTACTTC | CATAGGRGEETQYF
TRBJ2-1 | . | TRBV25-1 | TRBD2 | TGTGCCAGCAGGAGAGCGGGAGCTGAGGACAATGAGCAGTTCTTC | CASRRAGAEDNEQFF
TRBJ1-1 | . | TRBV3-1/TRBV3-2 | . | TGTGCCAGCAGACCTCAGGGGAAGAACACTGAAGCTTTCTTT | CASRPQGKNTEAFF
TRBJ2-5 | . | TRBV7-9 | TRBD1 | TGTGCCAGCAGCCCGTGGACAGGGGTACTTCAAGAGACCCAGTACTTC | CASSPWTGVLQETQYF
TRBJ1-5 | . | TRBV7-2 | . | TGTGCCAGCAGCTTCGGGGAGGAGCAGCCCCAGCATTTT | CASSFGEEQPQHF
TRBJ2-7 | once | TRBV9 | TRBD2 | TGTGCCAGCAGCGTAGGCAGCGGGAGTTACGAGCAGTACTTC | CASSVGSGSYEQYF
TRBJ1-4 | . | TRBV7-2 | . | TGTGCCAGCAGCTTAAATACGGCGGCAGTTAATGAAAAACTGTTTTTT | CASSLNTAAVNEKLFF
TRBJ1-6 | . | TRBV19 | . | TGTGCCACCGTGAGTGGGGCGGCAGCTAATTCACCCCTCCACTTT | CATVSGAAANSPLHF
TRBJ2-1 | . | TRBV6-6 | . | TGTGCCAGCAGTTATCCGGGGGGCAAGTACAATGAGCAGTTCTTC | CASSYPGGKYNEQFF
TRBJ2-1 | . | TRBV5-4 | TRBD2 | TGTGCCAGCAGCAGGACTAGCGGGGGAGGTAATGAGCAGTTCTTC | CASSRTSGGGNEQFF
TRBJ1-4 | . | TRBV18 | . | TGTGCCAGCTCACGCGGTTATTTAGGTGAAAAACTGTTTTTT | CASSRGYLGEKLFF
TRBJ2-3 | . | TRBV11-3 | TRBD2 | TGTGCCAGCAGCTCAAGACTAGCGGGAGGGTCCCTGGATACGCAGTATTTT | CASSSRLAGGSLDTQYF
TRBJ2-1 | once | TRBV27 | TRBD2 | TGTGCCAGCAGGATAACCGGGACTAGCGGGTACAATGAGCAGTTCTTC | CASRITGTSGYNEQFF
TRBJ2-7 | . | TRBV6-1 | TRBD2 | TGTGCCAGCAGTGAAGCTTTAGGGACTAGCGGATACGAGCAGTACTTC | CASSEALGTSGYEQYF
TRBJ2-3 | . | TRBV9 | TRBD1 | TGTGCCAGCACCGGGACAGGGGGCCCAGATACGCAGTATTTT | CASTGTGGPDTQYF
TRBJ1-5 | once | TRBV6-5 | TRBD1 | TGTGCCAGCAGCAGGGGACAGAGCAATCAGCCCCAGCATTTT | CASSRGQSNQPQHF
TRBJ1-1 | . | TRBV30 | TRBD1 | TGTGCCTGGGGGACAGGGGGATCCACTGAAGCTTTCTTT | CAWGTGGSTEAFF
TRBJ2-1 | . | TRBV5-5 | . | TGTGCCAGCAGCTTAGCGGATCTATCCTACAATGAGCAGTTCTTC | CASSLADLSYNEQFF
TRBJ2-2 | . | TRBV28 | . | TGTGCCAGCAGTTCCTACAGGGCAACCGGGGAGCTGTTTTTT | CASSSYRATGELFF
TRBJ1-2 | . | TRBV5-6 | . | TGTGCCAGCACCCTTTTGTGGCAGGCCTATGGCTACACCTTC | CASTLLWQAYGYTF
TRBJ2-2 | . | TRBV11-2 | . | TGTGCCAGCAGCTTAGAAATACAGGTCGCTACCGGGGAGCTGTTTTTT | CASSLEIQVATGELFF
TRBJ2-2 | . | TRBV3-1/TRBV3-2 | TRBD1 | TGTGCCAGCAGCCGGGACAGGGATACCGGGGAGCTGTTTTTT | CASSRDRDTGELFF
TRBJ2-3 | . | TRBV19 | TRBD2 | TGTGCCAGTAGTATAGTAGCGGGGGGATTAGATACGCAGTATTTT | CASSIVAGGLDTQYF
TRBJ1-5 | . | TRBV9 | . | TGTGCCAGCAGCGTAGAGGGCGGGAGCAATCAGCCCCAGCATTTT | CASSVEGGSNQPQHF
TRBJ1-3 | . | TRBV3-1/TRBV3-2 | . | TGTGCCAGCAGCCAAGTAAGATCACAGCGGGGAAACACCATATATTTT | CASSQVRSQRGNTIYF
TRBJ1-1 | . | TRBV7-3 | . | TGTGCCAGCAGCTTAATAATGAACACTGAAGCTTTCTTT | CASSLIMNTEAFF
TRBJ2-5 | . | TRBV7-9 | . | TGTGCCAGCAGTTACCTAGTGGGAGCGGAGACCCAGTACTTC | CASSYLVGAETQYF
TRBJ1-1 | . | TRBV11-2 | . | TGTGCCAGCAGCTCAGGCGAGATTATTGTTGGAGCTTTCTTT | CASSSGEIIVGAFF
TRBJ2-5 | . | TRBV5-1 | TRBD1 | TGCGCCAGCAGCTCCCCTGACAGGGCACAAGAGACCCAGTACTTC | CASSSPDRAQETQYF
TRBJ2-1 | . | TRBV18 | TRBD2 | TGTGCCAGCTCACCTAGCGGGAGGGATCGGTTCTTC | CASSPSGRDRFF
TRBJ2-7 | once | TRBV2 | . | TGTGCCAGCAGCGAGTACTACGAGCAGTACTTC | CASSEYYEQYF
TRBJ1-1 | few | TRBV5-1 | TRBD1 | TGCGCCAGCACGGACGGGACAGGGTCCCCCACTGAAGCTTTCTTT | CASTDGTGSPTEAFF
TRBJ1-2 | . | TRBV24-1 | . | TGTGCCACCCGTGGCGAGGAGATATATGGCTACACCTTC | CATRGEEIYGYTF
TRBJ1-1 | . | TRBV6-1 | TRBD1 | TGTGCCAGCAGTGAGTATCAGGGGGGACAAGCTTTCTTT | CASSEYQGGQAFF
TRBJ1-2 | . | TRBV18 | . | TGTGCCAGCTCACCACCCGGACAGTTCAACGGAGGCTATGGCTACACCTTC | CASSPPGQFNGGYGYTF
TRBJ2-3 | . | TRBV25-1 | TRBD1 | TGTGCCAGCAGTGAATTGGGACAGGGACCGGTAGATACGCAGTATTTT | CASSELGQGPVDTQYF
TRBJ1-1 | . | TRBV19 | . | TGTGCCAGCACCCGAGACATCAAGGGGCCGAACACTGAAGCTTTCTTT | CASTRDIKGPNTEAFF
TRBJ1-1 | . | TRBV10-3 | . | TGTGCCATCAGTGGGGGACAAGGGAAGAACACTGAAGCTTTCTTT | CAISGGQGKNTEAFF
TRBJ1-2 | . | TRBV29-1 | . | TGCAGCGTTGACAGGGGAAGCTATGGCTACACCTTC | CSVDRGSYGYTF
TRBJ1-5 | . | TRBV30 | . | TGTGCCTGGAGTGGAGGGCTGCATCAGCCCCAGCATTTT | CAWSGGLHQPQHF